Below, 8 T cell receptor beta chains from the same sample are listed, as sequenced in a study of OX40 agonist ivuxolimab in advanced cancers. Here immunoSEQ multiplex PCR was the method, and the copy in TCRdb shows in-frame clones only, minus some. The table shows under 95,000 clones, with approximately 88% occurring only once. The sequencing used CD4+ or CD8+ T cells sorted from blood, collected in a trial of the OX40 agonist ivuxolimab. The receptors were gathered from an adult with an advanced solid tumor such as melanoma, head and neck, liver or kidney cancer.

The chain joins TRBV27 to TRBJ2-7, with D hard to call. CDR3 size: 14 residues. Trimming removed 3 bases at V and 2 bases at J, with 11 bases between. Germline V CDR1 and CDR2: MNHEY, SMNVEV (reference sequence). This chain's CDR3 is CASSLQKWPYEQYF. The CDR3, as DNA: TGTGCCAGCAGTTTGCAGAAGTGGCCCTACGAGCAGTACTTC.

The chain carries TRBV6-5 and TRBJ2-1, with D unclear. The CDR3 spans 15 residues. Germline CDR1 MNHEY, CDR2 SVGAGI. V lost 6 bases and J lost 5, with 17 bases in between. This chain's CDR3 is CASRAVDNSHNEQFF. CDR3 nucleotide sequence: TGTGCCAGCAGAGCCGTTGACAACAGTCACAATGAGCAGTTCTTC.

J is TRBJ1-4 and V is TRBV27; weak D call: TRBD1 (5 bases). Germline CDR1 and CDR2: MNHEY and SMNVEV (reference sequence). Trimming removed 2 bases at V and 9 bases at J, with 16 bases between. CDR3 size: 15 residues. The CDR3 sequence is CASSLQGTGRQKLFF. For the CDR3, the DNA is TGTGCCAGCAGTTTACAGGGAACGGGACGCCAAAAACTGTTTTTT.

This clone occurred once. The chain links TRBV30 to TRBJ1-6; 7 bases are a match to TRBD1. CDR3 length: 15 residues. V was pared by 2 bases and J by 7 bases, with 8 bases of the junction left unmatched. Germline CDR1 and CDR2: GTSNPN and SVGIG (reference sequence). The CDR3 bases are TGTGCCTGGAGTAAACGACAGGGTACAAATTCACCCCTCCACTTT. Translated: CAWSKRQGTNSPLHF. Combining the CDR3 with reference TRBV30 and TRBJ1-6 gives the whole variable domain SQTIHQWPATLVQPVGSPLSLECTVEGTSNPNLYWYRQAAGRGLQLLFYSVGIGQISSEVPQNLSASRPQDRQFILSSKKLLLSDSGFYLCAWSKRQGTNSPLHFGNGTRLTVT.

The chain carries TRBV19 and TRBJ2-7, with TRBD2 identical over 9 bases. Germline V CDR1 and CDR2: LNHDA, SQIVND (reference sequence). CDR3 size: 15 residues. Germline trimming cut 3 bases from V and 2 bases from J; bases unmatched to any gene: 5. The CDR3 region is CASSILLAGPYEQYF. The DNA of the CDR3 is TGTGCCAGTAGTATTCTCCTAGCGGGGCCCTACGAGCAGTACTTC.

The V and J genes are TRBV19 and TRBJ1-2; TRBD1 is a possible D gene (5 bases). The germline V and J ends were trimmed by 4 bases and 5 bases, with 17 bases remaining between them. Germline V CDR1 and CDR2: LNHDA, SQIVND (reference sequence). CDR3 size: 15 residues. CDR3 region: CASSTSSGTSYGYTF. As DNA, the CDR3 is TGTGCCAGTAGTACCTCCTCCGGGACCTCGTATGGCTACACCTTC.

The chain recombines TRBV19 with TRBJ1-2, with D possibly TRBD1 on 5 matching bases. Trimming took off 7 bases at V and 6 bases at J, with 15 bases between the two ends. This CDR3 has 13 residues. Germline V gene sequence: CDR1 LNHDA, CDR2 SQIVND (reference sequence). CDR3 loop: CASTQGYGDGYTF. CDR3 DNA: TGTGCCAGTACGCAGGGATACGGTGATGGCTACACCTTC.

This clone came up a few times. The chain has TRBV14 and TRBJ2-2; D may match TRBD1 or TRBD2 (5 bases each). Deletions cut 1 base from V and 5 bases from J, with 5 bases between. The CDR3 sequence is 13 residues long. From germline, CDR1 is SGHDN and CDR2 FVKESK. The CDR3 nucleotides are TGTGCCAGCAGCCAAGGGGGGACCGGGGAGCTGTTTTTT. Amino acids: CASSQGGTGELFF. Using reference TRBV14 and TRBJ2-2 for the parts outside the CDR3, the full variable domain is EAGVTQFPSHSVIEKGQTVTLRCDPISGHDNLYWYRRVMGKEIKFLLHFVKESKQDESGMPNNRFLAERTGGTYSTLKVQPAELEDSGVYFCASSQGGTGELFFGEGSRLTVL.